This TCR beta chain stems from a study of CXCR3 chemokines and chemotherapy response in bladder cancer. Germline V gene sequence: CDR1 LNHDA, CDR2 SQIVND (reference sequence). Deletions cut 10 bases from V and 1 base from J, with 13 bases between. CDR3 size: 14 residues. By share, this clonotype counts as medium-sized. In TCRdb, the PCR reads were re-called with MiXCR into one record per CDR3 protein. The sample has around 5,000 distinct CDR3 sequences, roughly an eighth seen once. The TCR originated in a human donor with bladder cancer that responded to neoadjuvant chemotherapy. The chain is built from TRBV19 and TRBJ2-2; the D gene is possibly TRBD1 (5 bases). The sample was collected from a patient whose treatment included neoadjuvant chemotherapy. The CDR3: CATQAGWNTGELFF. CDR3 DNA sequence: TGTGCCACCCAGGCAGGGTGGAACACCGGGGAGCTGTTTTTT.